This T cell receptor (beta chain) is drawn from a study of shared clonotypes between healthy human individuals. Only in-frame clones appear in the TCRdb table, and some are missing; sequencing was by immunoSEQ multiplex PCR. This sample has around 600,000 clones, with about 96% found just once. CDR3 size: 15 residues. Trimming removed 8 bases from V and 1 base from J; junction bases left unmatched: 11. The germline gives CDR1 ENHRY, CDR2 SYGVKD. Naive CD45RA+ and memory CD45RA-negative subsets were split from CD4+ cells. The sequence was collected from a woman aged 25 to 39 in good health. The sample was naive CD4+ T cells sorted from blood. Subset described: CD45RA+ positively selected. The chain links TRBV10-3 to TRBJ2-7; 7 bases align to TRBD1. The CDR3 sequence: CAISGWDRDSYEQYF. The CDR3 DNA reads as TGTGCCATCTCGGGTTGGGACAGAGATTCCTACGAGCAGTACTTC.